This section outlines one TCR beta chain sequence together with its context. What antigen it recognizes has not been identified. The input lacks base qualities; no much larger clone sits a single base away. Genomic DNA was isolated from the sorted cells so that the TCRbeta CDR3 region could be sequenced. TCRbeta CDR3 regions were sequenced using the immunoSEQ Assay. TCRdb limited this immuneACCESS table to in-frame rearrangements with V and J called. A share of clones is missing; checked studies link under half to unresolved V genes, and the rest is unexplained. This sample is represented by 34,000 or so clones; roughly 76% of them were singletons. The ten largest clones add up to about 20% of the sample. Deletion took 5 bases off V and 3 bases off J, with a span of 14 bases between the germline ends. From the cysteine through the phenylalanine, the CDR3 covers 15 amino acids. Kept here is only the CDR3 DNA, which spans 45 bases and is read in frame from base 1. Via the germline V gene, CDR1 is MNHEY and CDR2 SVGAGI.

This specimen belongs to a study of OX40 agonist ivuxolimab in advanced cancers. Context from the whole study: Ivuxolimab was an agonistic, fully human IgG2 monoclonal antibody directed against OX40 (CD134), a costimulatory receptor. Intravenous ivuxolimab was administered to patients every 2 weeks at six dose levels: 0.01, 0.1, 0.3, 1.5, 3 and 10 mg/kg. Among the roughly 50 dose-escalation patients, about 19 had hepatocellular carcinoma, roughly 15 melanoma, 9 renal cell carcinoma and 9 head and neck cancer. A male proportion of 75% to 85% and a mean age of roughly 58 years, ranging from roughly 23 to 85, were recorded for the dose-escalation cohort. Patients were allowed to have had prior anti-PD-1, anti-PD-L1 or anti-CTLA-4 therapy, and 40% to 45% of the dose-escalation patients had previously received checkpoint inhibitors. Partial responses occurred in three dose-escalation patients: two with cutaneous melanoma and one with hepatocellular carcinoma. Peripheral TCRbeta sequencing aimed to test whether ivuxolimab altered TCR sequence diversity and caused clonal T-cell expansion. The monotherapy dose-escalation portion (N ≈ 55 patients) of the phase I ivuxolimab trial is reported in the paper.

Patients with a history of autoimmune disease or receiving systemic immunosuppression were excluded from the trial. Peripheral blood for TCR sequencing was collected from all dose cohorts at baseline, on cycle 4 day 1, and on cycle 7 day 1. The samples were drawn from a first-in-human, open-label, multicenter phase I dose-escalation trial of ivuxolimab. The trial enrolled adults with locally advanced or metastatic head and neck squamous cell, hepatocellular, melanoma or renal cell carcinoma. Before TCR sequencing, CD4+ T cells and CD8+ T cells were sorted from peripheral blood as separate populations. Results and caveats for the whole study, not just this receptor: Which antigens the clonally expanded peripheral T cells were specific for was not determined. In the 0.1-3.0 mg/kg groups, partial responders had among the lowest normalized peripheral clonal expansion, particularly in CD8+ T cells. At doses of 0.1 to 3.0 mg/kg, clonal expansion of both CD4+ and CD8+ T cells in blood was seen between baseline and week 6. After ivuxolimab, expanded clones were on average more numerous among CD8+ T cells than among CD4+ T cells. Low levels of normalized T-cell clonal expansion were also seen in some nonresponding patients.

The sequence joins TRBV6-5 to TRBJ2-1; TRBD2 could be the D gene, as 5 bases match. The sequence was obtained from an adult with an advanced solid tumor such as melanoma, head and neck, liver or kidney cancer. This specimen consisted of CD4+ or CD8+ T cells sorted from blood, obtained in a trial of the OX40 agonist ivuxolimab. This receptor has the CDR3 CASSKQVSGYNEQFF. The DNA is TGTGCCAGCAGTAAACAAGTAAGCGGCTACAATGAGCAGTTCTTC.